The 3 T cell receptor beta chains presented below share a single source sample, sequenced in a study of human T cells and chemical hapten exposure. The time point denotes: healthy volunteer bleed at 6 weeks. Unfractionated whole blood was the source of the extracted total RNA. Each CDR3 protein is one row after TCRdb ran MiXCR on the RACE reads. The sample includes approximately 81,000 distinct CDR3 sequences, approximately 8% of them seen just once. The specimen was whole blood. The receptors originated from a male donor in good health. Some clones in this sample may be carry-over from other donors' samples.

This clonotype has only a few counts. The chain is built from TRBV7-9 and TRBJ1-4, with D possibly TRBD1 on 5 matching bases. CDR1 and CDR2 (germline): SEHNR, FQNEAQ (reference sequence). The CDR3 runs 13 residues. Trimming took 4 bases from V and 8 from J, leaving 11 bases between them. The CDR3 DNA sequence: TGTGCCAGCAGCTCGTCGGGGGTCGAAAAACTGTTTTTT. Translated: CASSSSGVEKLFF.

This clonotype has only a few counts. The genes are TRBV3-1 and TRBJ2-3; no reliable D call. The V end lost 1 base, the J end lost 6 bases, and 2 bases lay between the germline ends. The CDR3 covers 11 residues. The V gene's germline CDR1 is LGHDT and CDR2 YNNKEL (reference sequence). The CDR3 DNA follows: TGTGCCAGCAGCCAAGTTGATACGCAGTATTTT. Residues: CASSQVDTQYF.

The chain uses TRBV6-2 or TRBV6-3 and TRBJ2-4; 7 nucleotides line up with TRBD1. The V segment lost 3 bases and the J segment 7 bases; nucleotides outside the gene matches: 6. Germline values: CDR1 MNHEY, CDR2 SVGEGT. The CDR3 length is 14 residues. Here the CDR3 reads CASSYSDRENIQYF. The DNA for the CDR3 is TGTGCCAGCAGTTATTCCGACAGGGAGAACATTCAGTACTTC.